The TCR beta chain under discussion was sequenced for a study of blood T cell repertoires in COVID-19. Across the whole study: Acute and convalescent COVID-19 samples came from the United States, Italy and Spain. The analysed material was cDNA or gDNA that came from T cells, B-cell-depleted T cells, or PBMCs.

This clone was observed a handful of times. Per the authors' pipeline: Researchers report that nucleated cell counts were estimated from reference gene primer amplification. Using immunoSEQ multiplex PCR, the repertoire was profiled, and TCRdb retains in-frame clones only, with some absent. Clonal size and the V and J genes are those of that table, whereas D and trimming came from the DNA. The sample includes 150,000 or so clones, 84% of them seen just once. Trimming took 3 bases from V and 2 from J, leaving 11 bases between them. The CDR3 has 14 residues. CDR1 is KGHSH and CDR2 is LQKENI in the germline V gene.

The sample consisted of peripheral blood. The chain employs TRBV18 and TRBJ2-7; D gene ambiguous. This clonotype was sampled from a young man with active or convalescent COVID-19. CDR3 amino acids: CASSPTPVAYEQYF. The CDR3 nucleotides read TGTGCCAGCTCACCCACTCCGGTCGCCTACGAGCAGTACTTC.